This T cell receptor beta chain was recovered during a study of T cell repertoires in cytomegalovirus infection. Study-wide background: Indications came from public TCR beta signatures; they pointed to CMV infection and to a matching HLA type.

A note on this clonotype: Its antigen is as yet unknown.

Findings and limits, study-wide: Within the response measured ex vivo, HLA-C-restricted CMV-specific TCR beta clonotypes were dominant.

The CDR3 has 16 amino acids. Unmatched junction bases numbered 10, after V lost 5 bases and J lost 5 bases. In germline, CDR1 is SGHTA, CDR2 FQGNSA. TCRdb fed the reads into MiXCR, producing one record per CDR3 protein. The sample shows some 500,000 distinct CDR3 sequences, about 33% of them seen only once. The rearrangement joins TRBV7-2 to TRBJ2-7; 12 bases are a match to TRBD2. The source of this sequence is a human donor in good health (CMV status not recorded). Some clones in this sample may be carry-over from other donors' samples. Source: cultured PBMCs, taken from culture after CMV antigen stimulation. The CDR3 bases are TGTGCCAGCAGCCCTGGGACTAGCGGGCCCCCCAACGAGCAGTACGTC. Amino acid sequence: CASSPGTSGPPNEQYV.